This TCR beta chain was recorded in a study of cytomegalovirus exposure and HLA in healthy donors. This clone was recorded a few times. The PCR employed 60 Vbeta primers together with 13 Jbeta primers. The assay was immunoSEQ multiplex PCR, and TCRdb's table has in-frame clones only and misses some. This table holds around 97,000 clones, approximately 70% found once. The receptor was isolated from a woman between 45 and 60 years old in good health and CMV-seronegative. Sequencing was done on a sample of PBMCs.

This chain's CDR3 is CASSLAGTRITGELFF. The CDR3 DNA reads as TGTGCCAGCAGTTTGGCCGGGACTAGGATTACCGGGGAGCTGTTTTTT. The V call is TRBV28, the J call TRBJ2-2, with 8 bases that match TRBD2. The length of the CDR3 is 16 residues. Germline assignment: CDR1 MDHEN and CDR2 SYDVKM. Trimming took 3 bases from V and 5 from J; bases not matched to a gene: 8.